The present entry profiles one TCR beta chain with its context. These data belong to a study of regulatory T cells in long-lasting Graves disease. CDR3-region Arm-PCR and iRepertoire HTBI primers produced the TCR beta libraries. MiXCR, applied by TCRdb to the multiplex PCR reads, yields one record per CDR3 protein. The table has roughly 500,000 distinct CDR3 sequences, around a fifth seen once. The time point denotes: persistent/refractory GD, antithyroid drugs over 5 years with positive TRAb. The TCR library was prepared using RNA isolated from PBMCs. The clonotype comes from a female donor with Graves disease. The source was peripheral blood mononuclear cells (PBMCs), collected when the disease was refractory, from a patient treated with antithyroid drugs.

In DNA, the CDR3 is TGTGCCAGCAGCATGAGACAGCTTAACACTGAAGCTTTCTTT. This translates into CASSMRQLNTEAFF. The J gene is TRBJ1-1, the V gene TRBV7-2; weak D call: TRBD1 (5 bases). The CDR3 is made up of 14 amino acids. The V and J ends lost 5 bases and 2 bases respectively, with 12 bases between them. The germline V gene has CDR1 SGHTA and CDR2 FQGNSA.